Sequencing of this TCR beta chain was carried out in a study of T-cell memory formation after mild COVID-19. Study-level background: In these data, TCR clusters were largely donor specific.

TCRdb re-called the 5' RACE reads with MiXCR, one entry per CDR3 protein. The sample contains roughly 410,000 distinct CDR3 sequences, roughly 24% of which appear only once. Concerning this clonotype: Its antigen is currently unknown.

V shed 4 bases, J shed 3 bases, and the junction held 7 bases outside the gene matches. Per germline, CDR1 SGHVS and CDR2 FQNEAQ. The CDR3 is made up of 16 amino acids. Study-level points and caveats: Clones contracting over day 15 to 85 were CD4/CD8 balanced, with later expanders leaning CD4+.

The sequencing sample was made of PBMCs or a T cell subset sorted from them (not recorded which). The receptor comes from an adult woman who had mild COVID-19 (a few samples of this study predate the infection). Cell type and time point are not known. The gene calls are TRBV7-8 and TRBJ2-7; TRBD2 matches 12 bases. The CDR3 sequence is CASSSDRTSGVYEQYF. The CDR3 nucleotides are TGTGCCAGCAGCTCCGACCGGACTAGCGGGGTCTACGAGCAGTACTTC.